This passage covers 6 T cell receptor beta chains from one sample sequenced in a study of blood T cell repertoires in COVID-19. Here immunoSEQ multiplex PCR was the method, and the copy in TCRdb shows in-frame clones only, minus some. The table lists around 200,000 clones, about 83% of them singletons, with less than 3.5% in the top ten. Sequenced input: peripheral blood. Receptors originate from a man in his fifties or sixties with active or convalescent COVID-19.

The CDR3 reads CASSGQHSGANVLTF. The DNA of the CDR3 is TGTGCCAGTAGTGGACAGCACTCTGGGGCCAACGTCCTGACTTTC. This sequence joins TRBV19 and TRBJ2-6, with D tentatively TRBD1 (6 bases). The ends were cut back, 5 bases at V and 0 bases at J, with 8 bases in the middle. The V gene's germline CDR1 is LNHDA and CDR2 SQIVND (reference sequence). This CDR3 is built from 15 residues.

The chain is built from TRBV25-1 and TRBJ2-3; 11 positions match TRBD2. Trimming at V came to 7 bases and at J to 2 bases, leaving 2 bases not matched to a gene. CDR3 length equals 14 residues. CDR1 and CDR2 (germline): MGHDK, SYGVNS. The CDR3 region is CASTLAGDTDTQYF. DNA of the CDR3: TGTGCCAGCACACTAGCGGGGGACACAGATACGCAGTATTTT. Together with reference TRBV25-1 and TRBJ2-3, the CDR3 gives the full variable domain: EADIYQTPRYLVIGTGKKITLECSQTMGHDKMYWYQQDPGMELHLIHYSYGVNSTEKGDLSSESTVSRIRTEHFPLTLESARPSHTSQYLCASTLAGDTDTQYFGPGTRLTVL.

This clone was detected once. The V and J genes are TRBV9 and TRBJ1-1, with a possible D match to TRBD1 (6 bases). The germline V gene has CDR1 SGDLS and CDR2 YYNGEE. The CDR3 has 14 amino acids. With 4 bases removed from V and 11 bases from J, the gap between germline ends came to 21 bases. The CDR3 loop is CASSTETGPFEAFF. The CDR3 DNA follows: TGTGCCAGCAGCACAGAGACAGGTCCATTCGAGGCTTTCTTT.

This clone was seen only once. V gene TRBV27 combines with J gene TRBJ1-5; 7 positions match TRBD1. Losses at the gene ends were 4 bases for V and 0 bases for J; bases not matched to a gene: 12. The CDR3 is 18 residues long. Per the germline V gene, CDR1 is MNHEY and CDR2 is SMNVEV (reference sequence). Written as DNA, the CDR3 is TGTGCCAGCAGTTCGCGAGGGGGCGCTTGGGATAGCAATCAGCCCCAGCATTTT. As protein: CASSSRGGAWDSNQPQHF.

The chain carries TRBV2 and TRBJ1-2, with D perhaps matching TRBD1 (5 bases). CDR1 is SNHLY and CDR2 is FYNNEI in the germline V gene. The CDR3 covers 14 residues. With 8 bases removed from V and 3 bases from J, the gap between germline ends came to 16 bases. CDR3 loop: CASSPSLGHYGYTF. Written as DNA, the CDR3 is TGTGCCAGCTCGCCCTCACTGGGGCACTATGGCTACACCTTC.

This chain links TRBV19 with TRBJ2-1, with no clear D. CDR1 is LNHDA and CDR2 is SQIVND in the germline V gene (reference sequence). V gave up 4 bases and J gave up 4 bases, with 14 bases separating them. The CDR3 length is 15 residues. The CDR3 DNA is TGTGCCAGTAGTAGCGGTGACTCTGCATACAATGAGCAGTTCTTC. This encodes CASSSGDSAYNEQFF.